Following are 24 T cell receptor beta chains from one sample sequenced in a study of cytomegalovirus exposure and HLA in healthy donors. This PCR relied on a set of 60 Vbeta primers and 13 Jbeta primers. Sequenced by immunoSEQ multiplex PCR; TCRdb stores in-frame clones only, minus some. The data contain about 160,000 clones, 82% of them singletons. Sample: PBMCs. Receptors were obtained from a girl aged 5-17 years in good health and CMV-seropositive.

In DNA, the CDR3 is TGTGCCAGCAGCCCCATCCGGGACAGGGGCTTCGACGAGCAGTACTTC. This translates into CASSPIRDRGFDEQYF. V and J are TRBV7-2 and TRBJ2-7, with TRBD1 matching 10 bases. Trimming took 5 bases from V and 5 from J; bases not matched to a gene: 12. Germline CDR1 SGHTA, CDR2 FQGNSA. This CDR3 is built from 16 residues.

The rearrangement links TRBV4-2 to TRBJ2-1; TRBD2 aligns across 12 bases. V lost 2 bases and J lost 4; bases outside the gene matches: 9. Germline assignment: CDR1 LGHNA and CDR2 YNFKEQ. The CDR3 totals 18 residues. In nucleotides, the CDR3 is TGTGCCAGCAGCCAATCTAGCGGGAGGGCCTTTGGTTACAATGAGCAGTTCTTC. Its protein is CASSQSSGRAFGYNEQFF.

The chain uses TRBV28 and TRBJ1-2, with TRBD1 matching over 7 bases. Trimming at V came to 6 bases and at J to 5 bases, leaving 6 bases not matched to a gene. Germline V gene lookup returns CDR1 MDHEN and CDR2 SYDVKM. The CDR3 is 13 amino acids. The DNA of the CDR3 is TGTGCCAGCAGGGGGACAGTTCTATATGGCTACACCTTC. Amino acids: CASRGTVLYGYTF.

The genes are TRBV21-1 and TRBJ2-5; the table names TRBD2, a call not compared with the DNA. TRBV21-1 is noted as a pseudogene. This CDR3 contains 16 residues. The CDR3 sequence: CASSGRKAGDSETQYF. CDR3 bases: TGTGCCAGCAGCGGGCGTAAGGCGGGAGATTCAGAGACCCAGTACTTC.

This chain uses TRBV4-2 with TRBJ2-7; 10 bases map to TRBD2. J was trimmed by 5 bases and V by 0 bases; bases with no gene match: 7. The length of the CDR3 is 16 residues. Germline values: CDR1 LGHNA, CDR2 YNFKEQ. CDR3 region: CASSQDTPGLADEQYF. The CDR3 DNA reads as TGTGCCAGCAGCCAAGATACCCCAGGACTAGCGGACGAGCAGTACTTC.

This rearrangement joins TRBV2 to TRBJ1-2; weak D call: TRBD1 (5 bases). Trimming shortened V by 4 bases and J by 8 bases, and 14 bases separated the two germline ends. This CDR3 has 13 amino acids. Germline CDR1 is SNHLY and CDR2 is FYNNEI. CDR3 nucleotide sequence: TGTGCCAGCAGTGGGGGCCAGGAGGGCGGCTACACCTTC. Encoded protein: CASSGGQEGGYTF.

V is TRBV29-1 and J is TRBJ2-1, with TRBD2 matching 7 bases. The CDR3 has 14 residues. CDR1 SQVTM and CDR2 ANQGSEA come from the germline V gene. The V gene end was trimmed by 3 bases and the J gene end by 7 bases; junction bases not matched to a gene: 9. CDR3 DNA: TGCAGCGTTGAGTGGCGGGAGAGTAATAATGAGCAGTTCTTC. This encodes CSVEWRESNNEQFF.

This clone was seen a handful of times. The chain employs TRBV18 and TRBJ2-5, with a possible D match to TRBD1 (5 bases). Germline loops: CDR1 KGHSH, CDR2 LQKENI. CDR3 size: 14 residues. The ends were cut back, 0 bases at V and 5 bases at J, with 10 bases in the middle. The CDR3, as DNA: TGTGCCAGCTCACCACCAGGGGCGGCCGAGACCCAGTACTTC. It yields the protein CASSPPGAAETQYF.

The V call is TRBV7-3, the J call TRBJ1-2; D possibly corresponds to TRBD1 (5 bases). V lost 5 bases to trimming and J lost 5 bases, with 18 bases between them. Germline-derived CDR1 and CDR2 are SGHTA and FQGTGA. This CDR3 spans 15 amino acids. The CDR3 is CASSPGDSLNYGYTF. The DNA of the CDR3 is TGTGCCAGCAGCCCAGGAGACAGTTTAAATTATGGCTACACCTTC.

This chain links TRBV6-1 with TRBJ2-1, with TRBD2 matching 8 bases. J was trimmed by 3 bases and V by 4 bases; bases with no gene match: 8. The CDR3 length is 16 residues. Germline CDR1 and CDR2: MNHNS and SASEGT. The CDR3 region is CASSVRAGAGYNEQFF. CDR3 bases: TGTGCCAGCAGTGTGCGAGCGGGAGCCGGCTACAATGAGCAGTTCTTC.

The CDR3 spells CASSQVLGDSILKFF. The DNA of the CDR3 is TGTGCCAGCAGCCAAGTTCTGGGGGACTCAATCCTTAAGTTCTTC. The V and J genes are TRBV14 and TRBJ2-1, with a possible D match to TRBD2 (6 bases). This CDR3 is 15 amino acids long. Per germline, CDR1 SGHDN and CDR2 FVKESK. The V end was cut by 1 base, the J end by 14 bases, with 21 bases between.

This chain connects TRBV4-3 to TRBJ2-5; 7 bases are a match to TRBD2. There are 15 residues in the CDR3. With V trimmed by 3 bases and J by 5 bases, 9 bases remained unmatched. CDR1 and CDR2 (germline): LGHNA, YSLEER. CDR3 in amino acids: CASSQGGWLRETQYF. For the CDR3, the DNA is TGCGCCAGCAGCCAGGGGGGGTGGCTCAGGGAGACCCAGTACTTC.

The chain uses TRBV27 and TRBJ2-1, with unresolved D. The length of the CDR3 is 16 residues. Germline CDR1 and CDR2: MNHEY and SMNVEV (reference sequence). V lost 5 bases and J lost 0, with 14 bases in between. The CDR3 DNA reads TGTGCCAGCAGTACGAGCCTGACAAGCTCCTACAATGAGCAGTTCTTC. Translated, it gives CASSTSLTSSYNEQFF.

The chain joins TRBV9 to TRBJ2-2; perhaps TRBD2 as D (5 bases). The V end was cut by 2 bases, the J end by 7 bases, with 15 bases between. Germline loops: CDR1 SGDLS, CDR2 YYNGEE. CDR3 length: 15 amino acids. The CDR3 DNA is TGTGCCAGCAGCGTGGGATCGGGGAATCTCGGGGAGCTGTTTTTT. This translates into CASSVGSGNLGELFF.

The chain is built from TRBV7-9 and TRBJ1-2; no reliable D call. Germline CDR1 SEHNR, CDR2 FQNEAQ (reference sequence). This CDR3 has 15 residues. V gave up 5 bases and J gave up 0 bases, with 13 bases separating them. The CDR3 nucleotides are TGTGCCAGCAGCCGAAGAGGTGAGCCTAACTATGGCTACACCTTC. It specifies CASSRRGEPNYGYTF. Filled out from reference TRBV7-9 and TRBJ1-2, the complete variable domain reads DTGVSQNPRHKITKRGQNVTFRCDPISEHNRLYWYRQTLGQGPEFLTYFQNEAQLEKSRLLSDRFSAERPKGSFSTLEIQRTEQGDSAMYLCASSRRGEPNYGYTFGSGTRLTVV.

The V call is TRBV18, the J call TRBJ2-1, with D perhaps matching TRBD2 (5 bases). The V end lost 4 bases, the J end lost 0 bases, and 13 bases lay between the germline ends. The germline V gene has CDR1 KGHSH and CDR2 LQKENI. CDR3 length: 16 amino acids. CDR3 nucleotide sequence: TGTGCCAGCTCACACCCCGGGGAGAGCTCCTACAATGAGCAGTTCTTC. Its translation: CASSHPGESSYNEQFF.

CDR3: CASSASRGPNTEAFF. The CDR3 DNA reads TGTGCCAGCAGCGCTAGCAGGGGACCGAACACTGAAGCTTTCTTT. The chain uses TRBV9 and TRBJ1-1, with D maybe TRBD1 (6 bases). Trimming took off 3 bases at V and 1 base at J, with 13 bases between the two ends. CDR3 length equals 15 residues. CDR1 and CDR2 from the germline V gene are SGDLS and YYNGEE.

The rearrangement joins TRBV9 to TRBJ2-7; 7 bases agree with TRBD1. Trimming cost V 4 bases and J 8 bases; bases outside gene matches: 12. This CDR3 has 14 residues. Germline V gene data show CDR1 as SGDLS and CDR2 as YYNGEE. The CDR3 bases are TGTGCCAGCAGCCCGTTTACAGGGGATGGTAAGCAGTACTTC. Its translation is CASSPFTGDGKQYF. Full variable domain (rest looked up from reference TRBV9 and TRBJ2-7): DSGVTQTPKHLITATGQRVTLRCSPRSGDLSVYWYQQSLDQGLQFLIQYYNGEERAKGNILERFSAQQFPDLHSELNLSSLELGDSALYFCASSPFTGDGKQYFGPGTRLTVT.

This clone was recorded once. The chain uses TRBV7-2 and TRBJ2-5; 9 nucleotides align to TRBD1. Germline V gene sequence: CDR1 SGHTA, CDR2 FQGNSA. The trim removed 4 bases at V and 4 bases at J, leaving 7 bases unmatched. The CDR3 is 15 amino acids. The CDR3 loop is CASSSYSTGGETQYF. In DNA form, the CDR3 reads TGTGCCAGCAGCTCCTATTCGACAGGGGGAGAGACCCAGTACTTC.

This chain connects TRBV2 to TRBJ2-7, with TRBD1 matching 8 bases. Germline V gene data show CDR1 as SNHLY and CDR2 as FYNNEI. V gave up 6 bases and J gave up 4 bases; unmatched junction bases: 8. The CDR3 length is 14 residues. DNA of the CDR3: TGTGCCAGCAGGACCGGGACAGGCATTTACGAGCAGTACTTC. As protein: CASRTGTGIYEQYF.

The chain recombines TRBV5-1 with TRBJ2-5; possibly TRBD2 for D (5 bases). This CDR3 has 14 amino acids. Germline values: CDR1 SGHRS, CDR2 YFSETQ. The germline V and J ends were trimmed by 0 bases and 3 bases, with 9 bases remaining between them. DNA for the CDR3: TGCGCCAGCAGCTTGGAGTCCGGGGAAGAGACCCAGTACTTC. Translation: CASSLESGEETQYF.

The chain employs TRBV4-3 and TRBJ1-2; D uncertain. V was clipped by 4 bases and J by 4 bases, with 13 bases between them. The CDR3 consists of 14 residues. CDR1 and CDR2 from the germline V gene are LGHNA and YSLEER. CDR3 sequence reads: CASSLDGSGYGYTF. In DNA form, the CDR3 reads TGCGCCAGCAGCCTTGACGGGAGCGGCTATGGCTACACCTTC.

The V and J genes are TRBV4-1 and TRBJ1-4; possibly TRBD1 for D (5 bases). The V end was cut by 0 bases, the J end by 7 bases, with 12 bases between. The CDR3 is made up of 15 amino acids. The germline gives CDR1 MGHRA, CDR2 YSYEKL. The CDR3 nucleotides read TGCGCCAGCAGCCAAGAAGGCAGGGAGGCTGAAAAACTGTTTTTT. Encoded protein: CASSQEGREAEKLFF.

The rearrangement uses TRBV6-4 and TRBJ2-1, with 8 bases lining up with TRBD2. J gave up 4 bases and V 0 bases, and 5 bases lay outside the gene matches. The CDR3 extends over 16 amino acids. Germline V gene sequence: CDR1 MRHNA, CDR2 SNTAGT. The CDR3 bases are TGTGCCAGCAGTGACTCGGCGGGAGGAGGTTACAATGAGCAGTTCTTC. Translation gives CASSDSAGGGYNEQFF.